One sample yielded the 20 T cell receptor beta chains listed below, sequenced in a study of cytomegalovirus exposure and HLA in healthy donors. Vbeta (60) and Jbeta (13) primers were used in the PCR. The method was immunoSEQ multiplex PCR; TCRdb's version includes in-frame clones alone and lacks a portion of them. Of around 200,000 clones in the sample, around three quarters were seen once. The sample consisted of PBMCs. The receptors stem from a woman in her forties or fifties in good health and CMV-seronegative.

The chain recombines TRBV9 with TRBJ1-1, with D possibly matching TRBD1 (5 bases). With 3 bases removed from V and 0 bases from J, the gap between germline ends came to 12 bases. This CDR3 is 15 amino acids long. Germline CDR1 and CDR2: SGDLS and YYNGEE. The CDR3 sequence: CASSADRNLNTEAFF. CDR3 DNA sequence: TGTGCCAGCAGCGCCGACAGAAACCTGAACACTGAAGCTTTCTTT.

The chain carries TRBV10-2 and TRBJ1-5; TRBD1 matches at 8 bases. CDR1 WSHSY and CDR2 SAAADI come from the germline V gene. The length of the CDR3 is 14 residues. V was pared by 6 bases and J by 4 bases, with 5 bases of the junction left unmatched. The CDR3 nucleotides are TGCGCCAGCAGGGAGGGACAGGTGAATCAGCCCCAGCATTTT. It encodes CASREGQVNQPQHF.

This rearrangement joins TRBV6-1 to TRBJ2-1, with 8 bases aligning to TRBD2. The CDR3 loop spans 16 amino acids. Germline V lookup: CDR1 MNHNS, CDR2 SASEGT. V gave up 5 bases and J gave up 7 bases; unmatched junction bases: 13. The CDR3, as DNA: TGTGCCAGCAGTCAAGGAATAGCGGGATCGAGGAATGAGCAGTTCTTC. Its translation is CASSQGIAGSRNEQFF.

J is TRBJ1-6 and V is TRBV28; TRBD1 agrees at 8 bases. The germline gives CDR1 MDHEN, CDR2 SYDVKM. The J segment lost 9 bases and the V segment lost 3 bases, leaving 7 bases of the junction unmatched. The CDR3 is made up of 15 amino acids. The CDR3 DNA sequence: TGTGCCAGCAGTTTTTTAGGCAGGGGGCCTTCACCCCTCCACTTT. Translating it yields CASSFLGRGPSPLHF.

This chain connects TRBV28 to TRBJ2-7, with TRBD1 identical over 7 bases. CDR1 MDHEN and CDR2 SYDVKM come from the germline V gene. CDR3 length equals 16 residues. With V trimmed by 7 bases and J by 3 bases, 15 bases remained unmatched. The CDR3 protein is CASTYPGTANLYEQYF. DNA of the CDR3: TGTGCCAGCACCTACCCTGGGACAGCAAATCTCTACGAGCAGTACTTC.

In its sample, this clone was seen once. The V gene is TRBV27, the J gene TRBJ2-1; 10 nucleotides align to TRBD1. Per the germline V gene, CDR1 is MNHEY and CDR2 is SMNVEV (reference sequence). V shed 3 bases, J shed 2 bases, and the junction held 13 bases outside the gene matches. CDR3 length: 19 amino acids. The CDR3 loop reads CASSFLGLAGQGPYNEQFF. As DNA, the CDR3 is TGTGCCAGCAGTTTCCTGGGGTTGGCGGGACAGGGGCCCTACAATGAGCAGTTCTTC.

This clone showed up just a few times. The chain joins TRBV28 to TRBJ2-7; weak D call: TRBD2 (6 bases). The CDR3 consists of 14 residues. The V gene's germline CDR1 is MDHEN and CDR2 SYDVKM. V dropped 2 bases and J dropped 3 bases, with 11 bases sitting between them. In DNA, the CDR3 is TGTGCCAGCAGTTTAGCGGGGCTCAACTACGAGCAGTACTTC. This sequence encodes CASSLAGLNYEQYF.

The chain uses TRBV5-1 and TRBJ2-7, with a weak D call TRBD1 (6 bases). This CDR3 comprises 15 residues. The V end lost 2 bases, the J end lost 7 bases, and 19 bases lay between the germline ends. Germline CDR1 is SGHRS and CDR2 is YFSETQ. The chain's CDR3 is CASSFDRSQRGEQYF. CDR3 in DNA: TGCGCCAGCAGCTTCGACAGGTCGCAGAGGGGGGAGCAGTACTTC.

The rearrangement uses TRBV19 and TRBJ2-4; 9 bases agree with TRBD2. There are 12 residues in the CDR3. The germline V gene has CDR1 LNHDA and CDR2 SQIVND (reference sequence). V was pared by 6 bases and J by 9 bases, with 3 bases of the junction left unmatched. Written as DNA, the CDR3 is TGTGCCAGTAGCGGACTAGCGTTCATTCAGTACTTC. Translating gives CASSGLAFIQYF.

As regards this clone: One junction end does not reproduce the germline sequence, and a read error may be involved. This chain links TRBV7-9 with TRBJ1-2; 11 nucleotides align to TRBD1. CDR3 length equals 13 residues. CDR1 SEHNR and CDR2 FQNEAQ come from the germline V gene (reference sequence). Here the CDR3 reads CSSSWTGGRGYTF. For the CDR3, the DNA is TGTTCCAGCAGCTGGACAGGGGGCCGTGGCTACACCTTC.

This chain connects TRBV7-6 to TRBJ1-5; D gene ambiguous. There are 13 residues in the CDR3. Trimming removed 1 base from V and 5 bases from J, with 6 bases in between. Germline values: CDR1 SGHVS, CDR2 FNYEAQ. This CDR3 reads CASSLGTDQPQHF. The CDR3 DNA follows: TGTGCCAGCAGCTTAGGCACAGATCAGCCCCAGCATTTT.

Note on this clone: This sample includes further DNA sequences coding for the same CDR3. The J gene is TRBJ1-2, the V gene TRBV6-5; 9 nucleotides align to TRBD1. The V segment lost 5 bases and the J segment 7 bases; nucleotides outside the gene matches: 11. This CDR3 comprises 15 residues. Looked up from germline, CDR1 is MNHEY and CDR2 is SVGAGI. The CDR3 DNA reads TGTGCCAGCAGTCGGCAAGGACAGGGGTTGTCTGGCTACACCTTC. It is translated as CASSRQGQGLSGYTF.

V and J are TRBV28 and TRBJ1-4; possibly TRBD1 for D (6 bases). Trimming took 5 bases from V and 2 from J, leaving 9 bases between them. Per germline, CDR1 MDHEN and CDR2 SYDVKM. CDR3 length equals 14 residues. CDR3 loop: CASSGGQTNEKLFF. CDR3 bases: TGTGCCAGCAGTGGGGGCCAGACTAATGAAAAACTGTTTTTT.

The genes are TRBV6-1 and TRBJ2-7; the match to TRBD1 covers 8 bases. This CDR3 comprises 14 residues. V gave up 4 bases and J gave up 6 bases; unmatched junction bases: 8. The germline gives CDR1 MNHNS, CDR2 SASEGT. CDR3 loop: CASSGGTGRGEQYF. CDR3 bases: TGTGCCAGCAGTGGGGGGACAGGTCGGGGCGAGCAGTACTTC.

This rearrangement joins TRBV5-8 to TRBJ1-1, with D possibly TRBD1 on 6 matching bases. Trimming cost V 1 base and J 6 bases, with 16 bases left between them. CDR1 is SGHTS, CDR2 YDEGEE, per germline. The CDR3 covers 15 residues. CDR3 nucleotides: TGTGCCAGCAGCTTGTGGGGCAGGGGTTTTCCTGAAGCTTTCTTT. Translation gives CASSLWGRGFPEAFF. The full variable domain, completed using reference TRBV5-8 and TRBJ1-1, is EAGVTQSPTHLIKTRGQQATLRCSPISGHTSVYWYQQALGLGLQFLLWYDEGEERNRGNFPPRFSGRQFPNYSSELNVNALELEDSALYLCASSLWGRGFPEAFFGQGTRLTVV.

The J gene is TRBJ1-1, the V gene TRBV28; 7 bases are shared with TRBD1. Per germline, CDR1 MDHEN and CDR2 SYDVKM. The trim removed 4 bases at V and 1 base at J, leaving 12 bases unmatched. The CDR3 runs to 17 residues. CDR3 in DNA: TGTGCCAGCAGTTCCCGACAGGGCTTAAACAGGAACACTGAAGCTTTCTTT. Translating gives CASSSRQGLNRNTEAFF.

The table lists this clone with a count of one. The chain has TRBV5-1 and TRBJ2-7; TRBD1 is a possible D gene (5 bases). CDR1 SGHRS and CDR2 YFSETQ come from the germline V gene. CDR3 size: 15 residues. V gave up 0 bases and J gave up 4 bases, with 14 bases separating them. In nucleotides, the CDR3 is TGCGCCAGCAGCTTGGGGGGCCTAGGAGAATACGAGCAGTACTTC. This encodes CASSLGGLGEYEQYF.

The chain couples TRBV5-1 to TRBJ2-3; TRBD2 matches at 12 bases. The CDR3 is made up of 16 amino acids. V lost 3 bases to trimming and J lost 7 bases; unmatched junction nucleotides: 9. The germline V gene has CDR1 SGHRS and CDR2 YFSETQ. CDR3 in DNA: TGCGCCAGCAGCTCGCTACTAGCGGGGGGCGGCTATACGCAGTATTTT. This gives the protein CASSSLLAGGGYTQYF.

This clone was recorded only once. The genes are TRBV7-9 and TRBJ1-4, with D uncertain. Trimming pared 5 bases from V and 3 bases from J, leaving 16 bases between. CDR1 and CDR2 (germline): SEHNR, FQNEAQ (reference sequence). The length of the CDR3 is 16 residues. This CDR3 is CASSPPGLGANEKLFF. The CDR3 bases are TGTGCCAGCAGCCCTCCGGGCCTCGGGGCTAATGAAAAACTGTTTTTT.

A remark on this clone: This specimen includes other DNA sequences encoding the same CDR3. V and J are TRBV15 and TRBJ1-5; D remains unclear. Trimming removed 3 bases from V and 0 bases from J, with 6 bases in between. The CDR3 sequence is 14 residues long. CDR1 and CDR2 from the germline V gene are LNHNV and YYDKDF (reference sequence). Written as DNA, the CDR3 is TGTGCCACCAGCAGGGGAGGTAGCAATCAGCCCCAGCATTTT. Encoded protein: CATSRGGSNQPQHF.